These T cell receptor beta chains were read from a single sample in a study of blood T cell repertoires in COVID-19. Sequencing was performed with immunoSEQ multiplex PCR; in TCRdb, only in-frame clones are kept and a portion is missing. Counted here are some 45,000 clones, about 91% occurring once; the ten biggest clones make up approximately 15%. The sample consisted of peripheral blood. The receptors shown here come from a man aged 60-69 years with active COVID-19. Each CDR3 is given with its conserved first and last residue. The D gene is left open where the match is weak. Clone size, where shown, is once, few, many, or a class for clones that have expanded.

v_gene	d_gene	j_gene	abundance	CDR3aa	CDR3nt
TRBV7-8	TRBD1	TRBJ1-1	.	CASSLQGANTEAFF	TGTGCCAGCAGCCTTCAGGGGGCAAACACTGAAGCTTTCTTT
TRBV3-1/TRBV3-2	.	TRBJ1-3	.	CASSQDHQGNTIYF	TGTGCCAGCAGCCAAGATCACCAGGGAAACACCATATATTTT
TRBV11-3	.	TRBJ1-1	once	CASSQSRDVQAFF	TGTGCCAGCAGTCAATCGCGGGATGTGCAAGCTTTCTTT
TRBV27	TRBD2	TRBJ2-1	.	CASSFGTRNEQFF	TGTGCCAGCAGTTTTGGGACTAGGAATGAGCAGTTCTTC
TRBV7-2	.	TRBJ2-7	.	CASSLDRGRDEQYF	TGTGCCAGCAGCTTAGACAGGGGGAGGGACGAGCAGTACTTC
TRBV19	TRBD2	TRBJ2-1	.	CASSIGQRERGHEQFF	TGTGCCAGTAGTATAGGCCAGCGGGAGAGGGGCCATGAGCAGTTCTTC
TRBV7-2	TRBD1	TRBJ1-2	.	CASSGQGYYGYTF	TGTGCCAGCAGCGGACAGGGGTACTATGGCTACACCTTC
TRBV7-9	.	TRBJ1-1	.	CASSASNRESTEAFF	TGTGCCAGCAGCGCAAGTAACAGGGAAAGCACTGAAGCTTTCTTT
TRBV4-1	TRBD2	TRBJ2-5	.	CASSQFDSGSTQETQYF	TGCGCCAGCAGCCAATTTGATAGCGGGAGTACACAAGAGACCCAGTACTTC
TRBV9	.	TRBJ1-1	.	CASSSNPGGANTEAFF	TGTGCCAGCAGCTCCAACCCCGGAGGGGCGAACACTGAAGCTTTCTTT
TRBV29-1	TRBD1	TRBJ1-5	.	CSVVTGTGSQPQHF	TGCAGCGTCGTAACCGGGACAGGTAGTCAGCCCCAGCATTTT
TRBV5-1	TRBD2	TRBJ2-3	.	CASSSAGGMLYTQYF	TGCGCCAGCAGCTCGGCGGGGGGGATGTTATATACGCAGTATTTT
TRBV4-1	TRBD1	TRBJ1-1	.	CASSHRDRGVAAFF	TGCGCCAGCAGCCATAGGGACAGGGGGGTTGCGGCTTTCTTT
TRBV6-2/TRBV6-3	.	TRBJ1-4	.	CASSGGLPTATNEKLFF	TGTGCCAGCAGTGGCGGACTCCCAACGGCAACTAATGAAAAACTGTTTTTT
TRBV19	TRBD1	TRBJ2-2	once	CASRRGPNTGELFF	TGTGCCAGTAGGAGGGGGCCGAACACCGGGGAGCTGTTTTTT
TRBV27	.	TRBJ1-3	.	CASSDIGRAGGNTIYF	TGTGCCAGCAGCGACATAGGGAGGGCGGGGGGAAACACCATATATTTT
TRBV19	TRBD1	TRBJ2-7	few	CASSHGTDPYEQYF	TGTGCCAGTAGTCACGGGACAGACCCCTACGAGCAGTACTTC
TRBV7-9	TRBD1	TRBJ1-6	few	CASSFQQGAYSPLHF	TGTGCCAGCAGCTTTCAACAGGGGGCGTATTCACCCCTCCACTTT
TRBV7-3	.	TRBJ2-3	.	CASSLQDTDTQYF	TGTGCCAGCAGCTTACAGGACACAGATACGCAGTATTTT
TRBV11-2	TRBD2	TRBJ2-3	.	CASSLTSGVTDTQYF	TGTGCCAGCAGCCTGACTAGCGGGGTAACAGATACGCAGTATTTT
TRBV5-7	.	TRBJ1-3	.	CASSLRWTENSGNTIYF	TGTGCCAGCAGCTTGCGCTGGACAGAGAACTCTGGAAACACCATATATTTT
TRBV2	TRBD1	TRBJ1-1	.	CASSEGGQGVAAFF	TGTGCCAGCAGTGAGGGGGGACAGGGTGTGGCAGCTTTCTTT
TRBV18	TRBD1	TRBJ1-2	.	CASSPLEGQSLNYGYTF	TGTGCCAGCTCACCCCTTGAGGGACAGAGTCTTAACTATGGCTACACCTTC
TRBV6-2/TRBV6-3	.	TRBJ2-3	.	CASSSGISTTDTQYF	TGTGCCAGCAGTTCCGGGATTAGTACGACAGATACGCAGTATTTT
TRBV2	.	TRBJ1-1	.	CASRANTEAFF	TGTGCCAGTCGAGCGAACACTGAAGCTTTCTTT
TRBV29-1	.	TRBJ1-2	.	CSVPSGYGYTF	TGCAGCGTCCCCAGCGGATATGGCTACACCTTC
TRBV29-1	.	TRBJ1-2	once	CSVDPRGGADGYTF	TGCAGCGTTGACCCTAGGGGGGGCGCGGACGGCTACACCTTC
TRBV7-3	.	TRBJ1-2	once	CASSLTPRVTGGYTF	TGTGCCAGCAGCTTAACCCCCCGGGTGACCGGCGGCTACACCTTC
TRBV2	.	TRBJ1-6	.	CASSGDGDSPLHF	TGTGCCAGCAGCGGGGATGGGGATTCACCCCTCCACTTT
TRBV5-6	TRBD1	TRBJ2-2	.	CASSAGQGADTGELFF	TGTGCCAGCAGCGCCGGACAGGGGGCGGACACCGGGGAGCTGTTTTTT
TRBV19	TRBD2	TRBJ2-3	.	CASSTLGLAAYTDTQYF	TGTGCCAGTAGTACTCTGGGACTAGCGGCGTACACAGATACGCAGTATTTT
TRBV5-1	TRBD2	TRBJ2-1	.	CASSWAGGSNNEQFF	TGCGCCAGCAGTTGGGCGGGGGGCTCAAACAATGAGCAGTTCTTC
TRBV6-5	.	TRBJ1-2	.	CASSSVSEGSGYTF	TGTGCCAGCAGTTCCGTTAGCGAGGGTAGTGGCTACACCTTC
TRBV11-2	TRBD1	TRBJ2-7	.	CASSLDNHPTGASYEQYF	TGTGCCAGCAGCTTAGATAACCATCCTACAGGGGCCTCCTACGAGCAGTACTTC
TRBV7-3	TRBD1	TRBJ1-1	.	CASSRTGGVDTEAFF	TGTGCCAGCAGCAGAACAGGGGGCGTTGACACTGAAGCTTTCTTT
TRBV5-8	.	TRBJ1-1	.	CASSLSSSRWTEAFF	TGTGCCAGCAGCTTGAGCTCGAGCCGTTGGACTGAAGCTTTCTTT
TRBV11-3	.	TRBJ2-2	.	CASSLRRGELFF	TGTGCCAGCAGCTTGCGGCGCGGGGAGCTGTTTTTT
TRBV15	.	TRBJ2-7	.	CATSRAPGVYEQYF	TGTGCCACCAGCAGAGCACCGGGAGTCTACGAGCAGTACTTC
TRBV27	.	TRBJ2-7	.	CASSPLVGGYEQYF	TGTGCCAGCAGTCCCCTCGTTGGCGGCTACGAGCAGTACTTC